This T cell receptor beta chain was profiled in a study of STAT5B mutations in CD4+ large granular lymphocyte leukemia. Findings of the study overall: CD4-sorted patient repertoires seemed more clonal than healthy CD4+ repertoires.

In the case of this clone: Its antigen is unknown.

Sequencing used immunoSEQ multiplex PCR; TCRdb keeps in-frame clones, though not all of them. The sample holds 45,000 to 55,000 clones, around 70% seen once. The sequence was collected from a human donor in good health. Input material: CD4+ T cells from blood buffy coats.

This CDR3 reads CASSDSGGQDGDEQYF. DNA of the CDR3: TGTGCCAGCAGTGACTCAGGGGGACAGGATGGGGACGAGCAGTACTTC. The rearrangement links TRBV6-4 to TRBJ2-7, with 8 bases identical to TRBD1. The length of the CDR3 is 16 residues. CDR1 is MRHNA, CDR2 SNTAGT, per germline. V shed 0 bases, J shed 5 bases, and the junction held 9 bases outside the gene matches.